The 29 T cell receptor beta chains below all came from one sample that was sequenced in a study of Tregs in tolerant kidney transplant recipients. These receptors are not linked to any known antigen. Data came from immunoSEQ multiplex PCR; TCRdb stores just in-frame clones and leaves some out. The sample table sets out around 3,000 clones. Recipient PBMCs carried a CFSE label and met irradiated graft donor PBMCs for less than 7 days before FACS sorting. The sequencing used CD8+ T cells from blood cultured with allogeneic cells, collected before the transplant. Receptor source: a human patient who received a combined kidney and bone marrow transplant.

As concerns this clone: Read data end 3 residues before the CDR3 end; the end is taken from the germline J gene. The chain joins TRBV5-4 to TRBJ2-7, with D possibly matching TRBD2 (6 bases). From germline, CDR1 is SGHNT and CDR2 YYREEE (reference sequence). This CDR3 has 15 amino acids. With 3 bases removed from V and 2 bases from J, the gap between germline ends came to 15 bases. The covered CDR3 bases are TGTGCCAGCAGCTCCCTGACCGGAGGGCCCTACGAG. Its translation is CASSSLTGGPYE. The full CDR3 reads CASSSLTGGPYEQYF. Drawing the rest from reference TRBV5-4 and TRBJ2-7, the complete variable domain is ETGVTQSPTHLIKTRGQQVTLRCSSQSGHNTVSWYQQALGQGPQFIFQYYREEENGRGNFPPRFSGLQFPNYSSELNVNALELDDSALYLCASSSLTGGPYEQYFGPGTRLTVT.

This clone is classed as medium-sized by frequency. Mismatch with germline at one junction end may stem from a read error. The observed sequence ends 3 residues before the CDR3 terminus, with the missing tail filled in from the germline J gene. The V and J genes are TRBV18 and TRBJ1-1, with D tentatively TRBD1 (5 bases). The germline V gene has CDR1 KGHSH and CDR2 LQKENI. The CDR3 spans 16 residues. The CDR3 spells CASSPLQAGMKTEAFF. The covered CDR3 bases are TGTGCCAGCTCACCACTTCAAGCAGGGATGAAGACTGAA.

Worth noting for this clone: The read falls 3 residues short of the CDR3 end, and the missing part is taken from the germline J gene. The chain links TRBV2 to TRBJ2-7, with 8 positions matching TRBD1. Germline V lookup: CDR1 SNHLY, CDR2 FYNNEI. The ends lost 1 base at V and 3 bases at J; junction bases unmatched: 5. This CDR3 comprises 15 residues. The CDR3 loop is CASSEVRQGSYEQYF. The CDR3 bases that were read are TGTGCCAGCAGTGAAGTTAGACAGGGGAGCTACGAG.

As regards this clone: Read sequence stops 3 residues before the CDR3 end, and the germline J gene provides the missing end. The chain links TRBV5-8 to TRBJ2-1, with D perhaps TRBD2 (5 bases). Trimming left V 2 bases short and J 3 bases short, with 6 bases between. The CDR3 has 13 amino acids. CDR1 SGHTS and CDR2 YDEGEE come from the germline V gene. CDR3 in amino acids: CASSLSGYNEQFF. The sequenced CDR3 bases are TGTGCCAGCAGCTTAAGCGGCTACAATGAG. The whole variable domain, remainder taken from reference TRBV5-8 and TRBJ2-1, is EAGVTQSPTHLIKTRGQQATLRCSPISGHTSVYWYQQALGLGLQFLLWYDEGEERNRGNFPPRFSGRQFPNYSSELNVNALELEDSALYLCASSLSGYNEQFFGPGTRLTVL.

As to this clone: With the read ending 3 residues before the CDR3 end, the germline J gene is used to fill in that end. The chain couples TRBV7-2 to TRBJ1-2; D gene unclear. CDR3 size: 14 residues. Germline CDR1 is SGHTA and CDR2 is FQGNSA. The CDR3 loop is CASSLASGSLGYTF. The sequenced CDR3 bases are TGTGCCAGCAGCTTGGCTTCAGGCTCCCTCGGC.

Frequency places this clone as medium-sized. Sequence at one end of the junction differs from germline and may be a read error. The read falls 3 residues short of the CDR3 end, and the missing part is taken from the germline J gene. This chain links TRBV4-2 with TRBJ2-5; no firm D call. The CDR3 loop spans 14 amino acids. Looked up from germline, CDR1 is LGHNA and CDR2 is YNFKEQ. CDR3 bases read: TGCGCCAGCAGCCAAGATGGCCGACAAGAGACC. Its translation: CASSQDGRQET. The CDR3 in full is CASSQDGRQETQYF.

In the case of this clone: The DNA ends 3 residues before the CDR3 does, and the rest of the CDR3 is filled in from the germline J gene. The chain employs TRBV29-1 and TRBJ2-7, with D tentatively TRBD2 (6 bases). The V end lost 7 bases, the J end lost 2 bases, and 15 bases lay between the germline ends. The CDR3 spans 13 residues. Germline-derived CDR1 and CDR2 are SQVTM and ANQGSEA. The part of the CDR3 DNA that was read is TGCAGCGGATCTTCGGGGGTGGCCTACGAG. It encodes CSGSSGVAYE. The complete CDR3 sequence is CSGSSGVAYEQYF.

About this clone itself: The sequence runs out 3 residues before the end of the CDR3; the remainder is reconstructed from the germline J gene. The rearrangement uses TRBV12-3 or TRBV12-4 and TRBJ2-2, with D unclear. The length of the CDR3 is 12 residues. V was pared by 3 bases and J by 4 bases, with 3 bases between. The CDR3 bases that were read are TGTGCCAGCAGTTTCGGCACCGGGGAG. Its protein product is CASSFGTGE. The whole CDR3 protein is CASSFGTGELFF.

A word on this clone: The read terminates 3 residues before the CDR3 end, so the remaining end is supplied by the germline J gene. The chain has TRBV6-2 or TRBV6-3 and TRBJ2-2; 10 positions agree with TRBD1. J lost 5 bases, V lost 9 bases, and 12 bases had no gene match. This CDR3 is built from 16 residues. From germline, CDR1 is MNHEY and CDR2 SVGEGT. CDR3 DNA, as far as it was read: TGTGCCAGAAAGAAGCCGGGACAGGGGAAGACCGGGGAG. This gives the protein CARKKPGQGKTGE. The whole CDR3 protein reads CARKKPGQGKTGELFF.

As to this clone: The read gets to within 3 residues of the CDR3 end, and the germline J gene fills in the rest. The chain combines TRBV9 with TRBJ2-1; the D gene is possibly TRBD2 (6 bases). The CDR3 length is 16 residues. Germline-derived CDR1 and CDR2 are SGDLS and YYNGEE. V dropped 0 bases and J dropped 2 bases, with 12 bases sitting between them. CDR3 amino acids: CASSVGQGGAYNEQFF. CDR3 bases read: TGTGCCAGCAGCGTAGGGCAGGGAGGAGCCTACAATGAG. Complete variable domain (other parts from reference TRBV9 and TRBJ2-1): DSGVTQTPKHLITATGQRVTLRCSPRSGDLSVYWYQQSLDQGLQFLIQYYNGEERAKGNILERFSAQQFPDLHSELNLSSLELGDSALYFCASSVGQGGAYNEQFFGPGTRLTVL.

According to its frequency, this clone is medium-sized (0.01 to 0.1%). CDR3 sequence reads: CAWGDSANQPQHF. Partial CDR3 DNA: TGTGCCTGGGGGGACAGTGCCAATCAGCCC. The rearrangement joins TRBV30 to TRBJ1-5, with TRBD1 matching over 7 bases. The read falls 3 residues short of the CDR3 end, and the missing part is taken from the germline J gene. Germline CDR1 and CDR2: GTSNPN and SVGIG (reference sequence). The CDR3 sequence is 13 residues long. The V segment lost 5 bases and the J segment 3 bases; nucleotides outside the gene matches: 4.

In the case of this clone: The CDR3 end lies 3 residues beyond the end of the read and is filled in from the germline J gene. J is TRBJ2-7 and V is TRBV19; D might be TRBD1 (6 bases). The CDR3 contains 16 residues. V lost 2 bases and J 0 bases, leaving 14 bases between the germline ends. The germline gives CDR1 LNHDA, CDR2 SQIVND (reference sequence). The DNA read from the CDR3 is TGTGCCAGTAGTATATATGGGCAGGGGAGCTCCTACGAG. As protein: CASSIYGQGSSYE. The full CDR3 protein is CASSIYGQGSSYEQYF.

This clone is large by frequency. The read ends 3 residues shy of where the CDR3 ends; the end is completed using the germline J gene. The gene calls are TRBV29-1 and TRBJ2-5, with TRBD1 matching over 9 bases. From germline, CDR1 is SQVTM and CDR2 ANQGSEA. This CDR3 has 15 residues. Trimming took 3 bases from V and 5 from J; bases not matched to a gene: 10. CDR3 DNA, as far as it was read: TGCAGCGTTGATATCACGATGGGGACAGGGGAGACC. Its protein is CSVDITMGTGET. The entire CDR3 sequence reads CSVDITMGTGETQYF.

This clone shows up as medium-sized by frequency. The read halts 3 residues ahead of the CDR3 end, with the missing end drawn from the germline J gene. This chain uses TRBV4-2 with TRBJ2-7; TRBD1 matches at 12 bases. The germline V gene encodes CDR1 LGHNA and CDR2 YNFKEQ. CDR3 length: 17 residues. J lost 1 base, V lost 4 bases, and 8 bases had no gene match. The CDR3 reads CASSPGQGAGWSYEQYF. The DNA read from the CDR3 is TGTGCCAGCAGCCCGGGACAGGGGGCTGGGTGGTCCTACGAG.

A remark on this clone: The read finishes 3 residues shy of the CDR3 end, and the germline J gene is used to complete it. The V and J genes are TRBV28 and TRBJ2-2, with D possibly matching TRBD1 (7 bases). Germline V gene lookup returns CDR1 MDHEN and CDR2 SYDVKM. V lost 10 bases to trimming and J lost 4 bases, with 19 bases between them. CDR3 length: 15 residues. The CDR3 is CATTLQGGFTGELFF. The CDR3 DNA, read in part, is TGTGCCACAACTTTGCAGGGGGGATTCACCGGGGAG.

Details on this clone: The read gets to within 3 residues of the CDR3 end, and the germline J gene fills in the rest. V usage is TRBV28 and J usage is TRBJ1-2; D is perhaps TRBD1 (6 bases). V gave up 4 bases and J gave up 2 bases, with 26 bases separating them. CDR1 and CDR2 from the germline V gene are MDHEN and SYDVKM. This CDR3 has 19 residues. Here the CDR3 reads CASSSPLLTDSQLNYGYTF. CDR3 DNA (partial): TGTGCCAGCAGTTCCCCCCTATTAACGGACAGCCAATTAAACTATGGC.

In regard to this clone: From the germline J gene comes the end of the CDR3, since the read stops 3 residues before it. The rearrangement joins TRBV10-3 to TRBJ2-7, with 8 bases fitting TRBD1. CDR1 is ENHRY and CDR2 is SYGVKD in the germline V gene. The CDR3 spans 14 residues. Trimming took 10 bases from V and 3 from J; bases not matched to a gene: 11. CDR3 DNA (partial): TGTGCCACCGTGACAGGGGAAAGGAGCTACGAG. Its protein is CATVTGERSYE. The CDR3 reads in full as CATVTGERSYEQYF.

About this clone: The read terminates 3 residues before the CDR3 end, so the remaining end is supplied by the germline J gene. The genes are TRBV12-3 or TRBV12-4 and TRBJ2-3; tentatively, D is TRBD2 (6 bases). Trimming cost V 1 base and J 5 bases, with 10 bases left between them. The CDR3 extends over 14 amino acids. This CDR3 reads CASSLGGVIDTQYF. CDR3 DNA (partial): TGTGCCAGCAGTTTAGGGGGGGTGATAGATACG.

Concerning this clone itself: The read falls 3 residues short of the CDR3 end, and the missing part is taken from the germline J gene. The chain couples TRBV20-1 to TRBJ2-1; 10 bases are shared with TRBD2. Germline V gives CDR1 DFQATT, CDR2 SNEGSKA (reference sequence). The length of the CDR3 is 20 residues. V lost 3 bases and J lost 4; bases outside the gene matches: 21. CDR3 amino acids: CSASSGAASGGPSVYNEQFF. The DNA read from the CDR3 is TGCAGTGCTAGTTCGGGGGCGGCTAGCGGGGGCCCCTCAGTGTACAATGAG.

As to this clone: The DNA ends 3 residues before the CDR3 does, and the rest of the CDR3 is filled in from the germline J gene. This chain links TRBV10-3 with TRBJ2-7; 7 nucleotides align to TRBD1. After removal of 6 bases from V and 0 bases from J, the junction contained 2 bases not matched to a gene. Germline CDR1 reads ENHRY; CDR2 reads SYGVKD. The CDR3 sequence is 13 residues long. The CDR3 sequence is CAISGDSSYEQYF. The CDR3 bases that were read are TGTGCCATCAGCGGGGACAGCTCCTACGAG.

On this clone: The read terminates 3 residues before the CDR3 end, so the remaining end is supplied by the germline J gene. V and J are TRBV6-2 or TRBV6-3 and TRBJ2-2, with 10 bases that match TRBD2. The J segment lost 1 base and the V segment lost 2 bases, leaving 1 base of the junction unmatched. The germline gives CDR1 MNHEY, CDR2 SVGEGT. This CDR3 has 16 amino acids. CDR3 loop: CASSYRLAGNTGELFF. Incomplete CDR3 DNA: TGTGCCAGCAGTTACCGACTAGCGGGGAACACCGGGGAG.

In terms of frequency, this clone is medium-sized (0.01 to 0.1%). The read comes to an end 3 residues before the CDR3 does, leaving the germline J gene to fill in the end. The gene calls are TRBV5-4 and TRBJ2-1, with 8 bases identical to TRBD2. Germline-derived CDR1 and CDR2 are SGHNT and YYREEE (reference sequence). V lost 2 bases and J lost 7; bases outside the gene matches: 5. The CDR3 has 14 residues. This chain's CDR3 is CASSFLGGGNEQFF. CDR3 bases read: TGTGCCAGCAGCTTCCTCGGGGGGGGAAATGAG.

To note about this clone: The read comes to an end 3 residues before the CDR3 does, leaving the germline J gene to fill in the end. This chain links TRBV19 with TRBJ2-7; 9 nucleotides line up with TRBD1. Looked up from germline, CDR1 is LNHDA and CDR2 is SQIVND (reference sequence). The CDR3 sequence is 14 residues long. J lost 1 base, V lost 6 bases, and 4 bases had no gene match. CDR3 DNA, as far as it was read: TGTGCCAGTAGCACCGGGACAGGGTCCTACGAG. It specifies CASSTGTGSYE. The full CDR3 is CASSTGTGSYEQYF.

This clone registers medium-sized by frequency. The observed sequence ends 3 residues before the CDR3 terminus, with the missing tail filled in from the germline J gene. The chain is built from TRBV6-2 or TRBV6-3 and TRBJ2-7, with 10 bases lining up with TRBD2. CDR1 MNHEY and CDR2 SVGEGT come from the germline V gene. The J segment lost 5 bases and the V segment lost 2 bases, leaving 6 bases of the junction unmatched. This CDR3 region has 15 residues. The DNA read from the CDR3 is TGTGCCAGCAGTTACCCGGCTAGCGGGAGTCACGAG. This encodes CASSYPASGSHE. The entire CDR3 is CASSYPASGSHEQYF.

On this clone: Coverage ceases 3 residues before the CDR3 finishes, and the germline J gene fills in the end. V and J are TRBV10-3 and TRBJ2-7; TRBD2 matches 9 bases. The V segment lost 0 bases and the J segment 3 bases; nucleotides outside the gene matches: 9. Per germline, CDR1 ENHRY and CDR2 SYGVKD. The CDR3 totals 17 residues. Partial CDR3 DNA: TGTGCCATCAGTGAGTCGCTAAGGCTAGCGGGGAACTACGAG. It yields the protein CAISESLRLAGNYE. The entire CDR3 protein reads CAISESLRLAGNYEQYF.

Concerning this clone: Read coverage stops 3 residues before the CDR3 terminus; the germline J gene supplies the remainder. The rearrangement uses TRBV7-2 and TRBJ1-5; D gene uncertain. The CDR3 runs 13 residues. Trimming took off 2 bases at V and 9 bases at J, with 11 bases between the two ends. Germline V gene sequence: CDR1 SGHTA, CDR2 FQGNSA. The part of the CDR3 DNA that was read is TGTGCCAGCAGCTTAAACATCCAAAGGCCC. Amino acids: CASSLNIQRP. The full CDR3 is CASSLNIQRPQHF.

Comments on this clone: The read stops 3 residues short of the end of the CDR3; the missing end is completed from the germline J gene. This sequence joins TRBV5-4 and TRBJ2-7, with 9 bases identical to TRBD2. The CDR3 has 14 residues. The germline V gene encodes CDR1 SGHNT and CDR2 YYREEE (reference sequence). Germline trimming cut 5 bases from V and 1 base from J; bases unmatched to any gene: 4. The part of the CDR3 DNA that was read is TGTGCCAGCAGTGGGACTAGCAGTTCCTACGAG. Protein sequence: CASSGTSSSYE. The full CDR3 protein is CASSGTSSSYEQYF. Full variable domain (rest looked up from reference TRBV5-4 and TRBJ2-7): ETGVTQSPTHLIKTRGQQVTLRCSSQSGHNTVSWYQQALGQGPQFIFQYYREEENGRGNFPPRFSGLQFPNYSSELNVNALELDDSALYLCASSGTSSSYEQYFGPGTRLTVT.

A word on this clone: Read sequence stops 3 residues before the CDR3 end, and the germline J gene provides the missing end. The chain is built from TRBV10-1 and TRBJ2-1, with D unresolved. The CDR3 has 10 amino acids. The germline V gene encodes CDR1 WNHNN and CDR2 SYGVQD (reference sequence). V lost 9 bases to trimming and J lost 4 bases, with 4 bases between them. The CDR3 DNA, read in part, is TGCGCCAGTACTTACAATGAG. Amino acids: CASTYNE. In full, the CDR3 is CASTYNEQFF.

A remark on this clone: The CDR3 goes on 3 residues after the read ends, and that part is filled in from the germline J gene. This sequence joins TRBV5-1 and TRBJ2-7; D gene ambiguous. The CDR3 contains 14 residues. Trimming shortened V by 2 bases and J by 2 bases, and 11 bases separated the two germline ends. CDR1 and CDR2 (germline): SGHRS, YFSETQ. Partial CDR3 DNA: TGCGCCAGCAGCTTACGGTACAGTACCTACGAG. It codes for CASSLRYSTYE. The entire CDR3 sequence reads CASSLRYSTYEQYF.